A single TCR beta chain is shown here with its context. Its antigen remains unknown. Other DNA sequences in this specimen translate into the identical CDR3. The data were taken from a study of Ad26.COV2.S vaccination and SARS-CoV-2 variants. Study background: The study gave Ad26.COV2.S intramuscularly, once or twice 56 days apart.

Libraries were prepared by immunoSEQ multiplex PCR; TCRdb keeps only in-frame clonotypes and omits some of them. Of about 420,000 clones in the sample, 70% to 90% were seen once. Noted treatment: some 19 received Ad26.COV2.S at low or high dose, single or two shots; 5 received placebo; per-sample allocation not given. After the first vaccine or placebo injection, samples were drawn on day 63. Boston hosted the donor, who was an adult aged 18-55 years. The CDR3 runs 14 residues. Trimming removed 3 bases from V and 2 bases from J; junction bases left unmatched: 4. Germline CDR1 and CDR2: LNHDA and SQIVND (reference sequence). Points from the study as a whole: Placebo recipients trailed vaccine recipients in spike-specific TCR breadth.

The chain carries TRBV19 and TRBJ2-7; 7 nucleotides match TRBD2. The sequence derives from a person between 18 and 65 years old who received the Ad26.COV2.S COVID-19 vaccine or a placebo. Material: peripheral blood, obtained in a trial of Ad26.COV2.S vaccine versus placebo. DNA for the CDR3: TGTGCCAGTAGTATTACGGGGGGAGCCTACGAGCAGTACTTC. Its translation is CASSITGGAYEQYF.